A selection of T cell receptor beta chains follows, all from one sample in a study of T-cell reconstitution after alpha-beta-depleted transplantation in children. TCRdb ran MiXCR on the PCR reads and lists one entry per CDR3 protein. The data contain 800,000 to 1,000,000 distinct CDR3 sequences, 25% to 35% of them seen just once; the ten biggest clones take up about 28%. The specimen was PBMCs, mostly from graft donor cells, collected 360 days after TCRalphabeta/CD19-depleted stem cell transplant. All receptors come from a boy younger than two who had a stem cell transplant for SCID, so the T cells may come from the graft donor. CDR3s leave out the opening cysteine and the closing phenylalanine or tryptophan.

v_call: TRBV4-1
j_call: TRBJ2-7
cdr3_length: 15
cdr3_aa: ASSQTPRGDNWSVEY

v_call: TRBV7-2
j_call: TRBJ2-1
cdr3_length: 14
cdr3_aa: ASSSEWGITYNEQF

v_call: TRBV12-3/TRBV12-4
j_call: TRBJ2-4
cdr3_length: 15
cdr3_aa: ASSRSGWGNDKNIQY

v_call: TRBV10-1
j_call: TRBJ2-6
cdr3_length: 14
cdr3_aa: ASSESRGAGANVLT

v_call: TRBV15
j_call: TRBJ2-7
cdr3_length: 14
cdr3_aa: ATSRDVGTVSYEQY

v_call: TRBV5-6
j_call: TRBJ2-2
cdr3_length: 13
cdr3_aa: ASSSPGLATGELF

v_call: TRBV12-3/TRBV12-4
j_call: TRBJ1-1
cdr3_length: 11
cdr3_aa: ASRKDINTEAF

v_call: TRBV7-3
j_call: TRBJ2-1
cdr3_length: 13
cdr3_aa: ASSYNRNSYNEQF

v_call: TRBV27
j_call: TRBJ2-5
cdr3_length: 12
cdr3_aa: ASSLRQGSVTQY

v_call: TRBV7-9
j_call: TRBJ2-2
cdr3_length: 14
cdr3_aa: ASSRRQGLGTGELF

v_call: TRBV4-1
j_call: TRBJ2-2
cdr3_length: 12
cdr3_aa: ASSQVPGTGELF

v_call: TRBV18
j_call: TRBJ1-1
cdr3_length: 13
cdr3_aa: ASSPTQTANTEAF

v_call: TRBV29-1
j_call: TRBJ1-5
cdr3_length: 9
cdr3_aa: SVGELWPQH

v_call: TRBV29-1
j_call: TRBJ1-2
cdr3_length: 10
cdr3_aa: SVENRSYGYT

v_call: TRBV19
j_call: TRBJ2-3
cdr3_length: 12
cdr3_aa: ASSRDSSLDTQY

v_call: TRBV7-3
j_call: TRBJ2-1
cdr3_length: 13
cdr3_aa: ASSFTSGGANEQF

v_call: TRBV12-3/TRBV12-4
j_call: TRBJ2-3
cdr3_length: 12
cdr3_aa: ASSLGGADYTQY

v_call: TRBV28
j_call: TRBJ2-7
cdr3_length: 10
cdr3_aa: ATKGYPYEQY

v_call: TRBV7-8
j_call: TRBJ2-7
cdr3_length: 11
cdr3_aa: ASSLDHGAEQY

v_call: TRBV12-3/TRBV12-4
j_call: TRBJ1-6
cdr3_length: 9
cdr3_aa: ASSPGGSLH

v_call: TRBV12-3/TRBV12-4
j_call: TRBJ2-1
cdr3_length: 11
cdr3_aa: ASSPPGRAEQF

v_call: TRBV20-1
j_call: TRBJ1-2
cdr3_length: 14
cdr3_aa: SARGGAQGVSYGYT

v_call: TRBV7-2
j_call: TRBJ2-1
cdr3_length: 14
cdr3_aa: ASRRLGLAIDNEQF

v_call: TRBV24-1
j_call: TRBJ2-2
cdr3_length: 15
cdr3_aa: ATSDSRTGGDTGELF

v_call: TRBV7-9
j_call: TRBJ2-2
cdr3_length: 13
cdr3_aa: ASSDGTGATGELF

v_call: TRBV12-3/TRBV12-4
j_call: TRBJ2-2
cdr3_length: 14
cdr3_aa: ASRPQTGGGSGELF

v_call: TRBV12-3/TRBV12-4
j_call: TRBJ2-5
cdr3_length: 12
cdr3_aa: ASSLAQNQETQY

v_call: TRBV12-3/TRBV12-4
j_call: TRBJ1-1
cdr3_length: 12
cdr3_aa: ASSLYPGGTEAF

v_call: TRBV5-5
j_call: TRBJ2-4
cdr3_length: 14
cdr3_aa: ASSLPWIQSSNIQY

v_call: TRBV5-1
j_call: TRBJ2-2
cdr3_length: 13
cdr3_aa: ASSSTDINTGELF

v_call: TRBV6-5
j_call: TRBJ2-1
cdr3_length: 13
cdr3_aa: ASSIGYGPYNEQF

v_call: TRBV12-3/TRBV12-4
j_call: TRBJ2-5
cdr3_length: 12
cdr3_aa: ASSFTLAQETQY

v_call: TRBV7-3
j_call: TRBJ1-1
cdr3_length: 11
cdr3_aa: ASSVRGRTEAF

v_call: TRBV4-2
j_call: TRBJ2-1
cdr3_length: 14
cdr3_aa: ASSQDTGQFLYEQF

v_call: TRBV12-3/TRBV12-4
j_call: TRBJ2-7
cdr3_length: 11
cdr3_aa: ASSLYRPYEQY

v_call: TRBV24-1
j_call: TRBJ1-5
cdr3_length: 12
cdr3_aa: ATSGHLSNQPQH

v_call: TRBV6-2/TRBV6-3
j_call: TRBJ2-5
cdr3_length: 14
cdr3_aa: ASSPGNVRAQETQY

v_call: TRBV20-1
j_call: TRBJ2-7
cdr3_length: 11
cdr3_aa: SARVGQGREQY

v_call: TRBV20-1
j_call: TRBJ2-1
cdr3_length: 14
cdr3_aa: SASPITRIRYNEQF

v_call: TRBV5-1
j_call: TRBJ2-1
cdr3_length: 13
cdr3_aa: ASTLGGFQFNEQF

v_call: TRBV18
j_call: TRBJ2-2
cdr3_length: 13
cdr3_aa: ASSPTQGATGELF

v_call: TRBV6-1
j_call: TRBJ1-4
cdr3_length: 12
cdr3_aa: ASGRQADNEKLF

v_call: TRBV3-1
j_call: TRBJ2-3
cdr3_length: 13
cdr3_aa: ASSQEGVSTDTQY

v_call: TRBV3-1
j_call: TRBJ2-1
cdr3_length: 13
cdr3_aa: ASSQTFWDSNEQF

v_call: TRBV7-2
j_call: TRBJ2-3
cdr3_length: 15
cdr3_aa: ASSLVEGWLDADTQY

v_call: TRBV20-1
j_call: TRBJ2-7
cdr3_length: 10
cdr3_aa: SAFQGTYEQY

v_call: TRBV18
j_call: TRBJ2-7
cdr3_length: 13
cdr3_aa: ASSPVGRVGNKQY

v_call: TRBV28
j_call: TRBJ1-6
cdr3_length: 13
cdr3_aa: ASSLFTGGNSPLH

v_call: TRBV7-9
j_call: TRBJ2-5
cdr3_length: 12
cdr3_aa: ASRPASGVETQY

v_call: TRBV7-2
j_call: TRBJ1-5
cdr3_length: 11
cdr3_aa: ASSPFAIQPQH

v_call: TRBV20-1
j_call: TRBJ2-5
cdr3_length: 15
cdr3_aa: SARWGGGLRRVETQY

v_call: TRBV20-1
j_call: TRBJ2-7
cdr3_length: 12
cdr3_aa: SARGGRGSSEQY

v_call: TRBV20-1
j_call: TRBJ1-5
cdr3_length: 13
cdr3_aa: SARDMGQTNQPQH

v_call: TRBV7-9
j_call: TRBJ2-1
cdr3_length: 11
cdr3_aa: ASLQSPANEQF

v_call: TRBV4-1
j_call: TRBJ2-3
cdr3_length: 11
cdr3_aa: ASSQELEDTQY